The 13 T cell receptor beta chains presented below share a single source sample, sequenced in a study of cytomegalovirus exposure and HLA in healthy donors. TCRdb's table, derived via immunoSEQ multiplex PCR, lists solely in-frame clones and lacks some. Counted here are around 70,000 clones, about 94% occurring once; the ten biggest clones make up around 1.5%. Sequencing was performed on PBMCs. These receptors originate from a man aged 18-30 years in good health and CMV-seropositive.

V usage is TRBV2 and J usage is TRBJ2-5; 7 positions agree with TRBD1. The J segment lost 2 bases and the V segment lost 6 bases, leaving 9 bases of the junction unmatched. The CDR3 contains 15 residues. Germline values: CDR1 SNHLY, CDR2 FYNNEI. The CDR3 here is CASSLQRQGQETQYF. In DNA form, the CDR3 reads TGTGCCAGCAGCTTACAGAGACAGGGACAAGAGACCCAGTACTTC.

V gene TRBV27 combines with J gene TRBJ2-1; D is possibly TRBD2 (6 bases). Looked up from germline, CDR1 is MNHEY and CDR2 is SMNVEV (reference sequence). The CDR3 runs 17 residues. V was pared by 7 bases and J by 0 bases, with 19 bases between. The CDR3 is CASTLRGGRGSYNEQFF. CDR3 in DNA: TGTGCCAGCACCTTAAGGGGCGGGCGGGGCTCCTACAATGAGCAGTTCTTC.

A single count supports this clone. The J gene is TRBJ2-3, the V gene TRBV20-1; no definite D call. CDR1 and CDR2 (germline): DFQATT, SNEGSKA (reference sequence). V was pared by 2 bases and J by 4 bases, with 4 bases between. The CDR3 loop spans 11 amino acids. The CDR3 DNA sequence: TGCAGTGCTAGACAGGCAGATACGCAGTATTTT. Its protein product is CSARQADTQYF.

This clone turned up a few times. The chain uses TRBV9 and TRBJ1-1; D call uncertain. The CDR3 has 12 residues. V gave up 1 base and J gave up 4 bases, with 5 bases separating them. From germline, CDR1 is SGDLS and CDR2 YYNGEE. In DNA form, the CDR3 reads TGTGCCAGCAGCGTATCCGGCACTGAAGCTTTCTTT. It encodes CASSVSGTEAFF.

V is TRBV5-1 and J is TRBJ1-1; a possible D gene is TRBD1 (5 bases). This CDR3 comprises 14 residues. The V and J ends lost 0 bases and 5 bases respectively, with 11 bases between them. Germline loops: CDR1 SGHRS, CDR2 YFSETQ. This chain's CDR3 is CASSLAGVKTEAFF. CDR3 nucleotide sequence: TGCGCCAGCAGCTTGGCGGGGGTCAAAACTGAAGCTTTCTTT.

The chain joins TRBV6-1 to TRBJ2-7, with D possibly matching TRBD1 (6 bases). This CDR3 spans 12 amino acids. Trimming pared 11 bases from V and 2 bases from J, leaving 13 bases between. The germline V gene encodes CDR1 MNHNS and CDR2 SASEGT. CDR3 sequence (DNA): TGTGCCGTTCGACAGGAACCCTACGAGCAGTACTTC. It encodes CAVRQEPYEQYF.

The CDR3 protein is CASSYPTGDHYEQYF. For the CDR3, the DNA is TGTGCCAGCAGTTACCCGACAGGGGACCACTACGAGCAGTACTTC. The genes are TRBV6-6 and TRBJ2-7; 8 bases fit TRBD1. The trim removed 2 bases at V and 3 bases at J, leaving 6 bases unmatched. Germline V gives CDR1 MNHNY, CDR2 SVGAGI (reference sequence). This CDR3 is built from 15 residues.

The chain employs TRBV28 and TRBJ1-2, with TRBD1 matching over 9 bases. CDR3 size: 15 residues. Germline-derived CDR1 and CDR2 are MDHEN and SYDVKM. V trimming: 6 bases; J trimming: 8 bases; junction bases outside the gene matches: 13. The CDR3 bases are TGTGCCAGCAGCCTATCCTATTCGACAGGGGGAGGCTACACCTTC. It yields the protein CASSLSYSTGGGYTF.

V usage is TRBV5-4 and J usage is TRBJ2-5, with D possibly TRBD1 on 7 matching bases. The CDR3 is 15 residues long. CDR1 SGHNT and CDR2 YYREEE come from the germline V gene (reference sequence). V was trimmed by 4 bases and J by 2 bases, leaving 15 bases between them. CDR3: CASSPDREVQETQYF. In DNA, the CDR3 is TGTGCCAGCAGCCCCGACAGGGAGGTTCAAGAGACCCAGTACTTC.

CDR3 DNA sequence: TGCGCCAGCAGCCCCGGGACAGTCCGGAACACTGAAGCTTTCTTT. Amino acid sequence: CASSPGTVRNTEAFF. The rearrangement uses TRBV4-1 and TRBJ1-1, with TRBD1 matching over 7 bases. The CDR3 has 15 residues. J gave up 1 base and V 4 bases, and 6 bases lay outside the gene matches. Germline V gene lookup returns CDR1 MGHRA and CDR2 YSYEKL.

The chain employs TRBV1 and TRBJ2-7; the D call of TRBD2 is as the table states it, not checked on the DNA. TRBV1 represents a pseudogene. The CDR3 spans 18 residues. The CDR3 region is CTSSHAPARRRFSYEQYF. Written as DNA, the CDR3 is TGCACCAGCAGCCACGCCCCGGCGAGACGGAGATTCTCCTACGAGCAGTACTTC.

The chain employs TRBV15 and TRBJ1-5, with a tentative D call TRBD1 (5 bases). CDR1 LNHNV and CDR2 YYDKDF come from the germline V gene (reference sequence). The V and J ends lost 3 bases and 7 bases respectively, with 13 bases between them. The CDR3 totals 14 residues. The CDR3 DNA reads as TGTGCCACCAGCAGGGGGGGTGGGCGGCAGCCCCAGCATTTT. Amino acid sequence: CATSRGGGRQPQHF.

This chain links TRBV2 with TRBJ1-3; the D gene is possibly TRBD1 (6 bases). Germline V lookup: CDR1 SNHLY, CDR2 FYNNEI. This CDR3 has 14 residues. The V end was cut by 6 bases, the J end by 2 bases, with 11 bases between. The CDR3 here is CASSPTGTGNTIYF. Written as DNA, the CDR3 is TGTGCCAGCAGCCCCACAGGGACTGGAAACACCATATATTTT. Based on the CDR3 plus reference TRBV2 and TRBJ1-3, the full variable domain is EPEVTQTPSHQVTQMGQEVILRCVPISNHLYFYWYRQILGQKVEFLVSFYNNEISEKSEIFDDQFSVERPDGSNFTLKIRSTKLEDSAMYFCASSPTGTGNTIYFGEGSWLTVV.